This T cell receptor (beta chain) was recorded in a study of T cells in Graves' hyperthyroidism and ophthalmopathy. The source material, RNA transcripts, was used to amplify TCR beta CDR3 regions. The TCR CDR3 first-round RT-PCR relied on the HTBI primer set. A single record per CDR3 protein comes from TCRdb applying MiXCR to the multiplex PCR reads. Of about 570,000 distinct CDR3 sequences listed, 35% to 55% are singletons. This sequence originates from an adult woman with Graves' disease, either hyperthyroidism or ophthalmopathy (not recorded which). The sequenced material came from peripheral blood or thyroid tissue (not recorded which).

CDR3 coding DNA: TGTGCCAGTAGTGTGAGTCCGGGACAGCAGCCCAATCAGCCCCAGCATTTT. It specifies CASSVSPGQQPNQPQHF. This chain joins TRBV19 and TRBJ1-5, with 7 nucleotides matching TRBD1. CDR1 and CDR2 (germline): LNHDA, SQIVND (reference sequence). The CDR3 is 17 amino acids. Trimming cost V 5 bases and J 3 bases; bases outside gene matches: 13.